Each of the 13 T cell receptor beta chains below was sequenced from the same sample in a study of T cells in Graves' hyperthyroidism and ophthalmopathy. Amplification yielded TCR beta CDR3 regions, with RNA transcripts as the source. The HTBI primer set was used in a first-round RT-PCR of the TCR CDR3. MiXCR was run by TCRdb on the multiplex PCR reads, yielding one entry per CDR3 protein. The data hold some 300,000 distinct CDR3 sequences, with about an eighth observed a single time. The sample comprised blood. The receptors come from a woman younger than 45 with Graves' hyperthyroidism that later progressed to Graves' ophthalmopathy.

This clonotype was recorded many times. The chain uses TRBV7-2 and TRBJ1-2, with TRBD1 as a possible D gene (6 bases). The V gene's germline CDR1 is SGHTA and CDR2 FQGNSA. The CDR3 length is 13 residues. The V end lost 2 bases, the J end lost 8 bases, and 12 bases lay between the germline ends. In nucleotides, the CDR3 is TGTGCCAGCAGCTTATTCCAGGGGAGGGGCTACACCTTC. The encoded protein is CASSLFQGRGYTF.

This clonotype has at least ten counts. V usage is TRBV30 and J usage is TRBJ1-2; TRBD1 matches at 10 bases. J gave up 8 bases and V 3 bases, and 3 bases lay outside the gene matches. The CDR3 has 12 residues. CDR1 and CDR2 from the germline V gene are GTSNPN and SVGIG (reference sequence). CDR3 sequence reads: CAWRETGGGYTF. The DNA of the CDR3 is TGTGCCTGGAGGGAGACAGGGGGCGGCTACACCTTC.

This clonotype was picked up many times. J is TRBJ2-7 and V is TRBV13, with 15 bases identical to TRBD2. Germline assignment: CDR1 PRHDT and CDR2 FYEKMQ (reference sequence). J lost 5 bases, V lost 9 bases, and 11 bases had no gene match. The CDR3 length is 16 residues. The CDR3 DNA reads as TGTGCCAGTCGACCGGGACTAGCGGGAGGAGGGCACGAGCAGTACTTC. As protein: CASRPGLAGGGHEQYF. Full variable domain (missing parts from reference TRBV13 and TRBJ2-7): AAGVIQSPRHLIKEKRETATLKCYPIPRHDTVYWYQQGPGQDPQFLISFYEKMQSDKGSIPDRFSAQQFSDYHSELNMSSLELGDSALYFCASRPGLAGGGHEQYFGPGTRLTVT.

There are many counts of this clonotype. The chain combines TRBV7-4 with TRBJ2-1, with 10 bases aligning to TRBD2. CDR1 and CDR2 from the germline V gene are SGHVT and SQSDAQ. V shed 2 bases, J shed 10 bases, and the junction held 14 bases outside the gene matches. The CDR3 covers 17 residues. In nucleotides, the CDR3 is TGTGCCAGCAGCTTACAGCGGGAGGGCAGGGGAACAGGGGAGCAGTTCTTC. Translated: CASSLQREGRGTGEQFF.

This clonotype was recorded many times. CDR3 loop: CASSATRDPGVHEQYF. The DNA for the CDR3 is TGTGCCAGCAGCGCAACTCGGGACCCTGGCGTCCACGAGCAGTACTTC. This chain connects TRBV28 to TRBJ2-7, with D perhaps being TRBD1 or TRBD2 (5 bases each). The CDR3 has 16 amino acids. Germline V gives CDR1 MDHEN, CDR2 SYDVKM. V was shortened by 6 bases and J by 5 bases, with 23 bases between the two germline ends.

This clonotype was detected ten times or more. The chain joins TRBV27 to TRBJ1-1; 8 bases match TRBD1. The germline gives CDR1 MNHEY, CDR2 SMNVEV (reference sequence). V shed 4 bases and J 3 bases; nucleotides not matched to a gene: 10. This CDR3 spans 16 amino acids. The CDR3 sequence is CASSSFQGASDTEAFF. The CDR3 coding sequence is TGTGCCAGCAGTTCCTTTCAGGGGGCGAGCGACACTGAAGCTTTCTTT.

This sequence joins TRBV4-1 and TRBJ2-7; D is tentatively TRBD1 or TRBD2 (5 bases each). With 4 bases removed from V and 4 bases from J, the gap between germline ends came to 17 bases. This CDR3 has 15 amino acids. Germline CDR1 MGHRA, CDR2 YSYEKL. As DNA, the CDR3 is TGCGCCAGCAGCCTCCTCTGGGACGGAAAATACGAGCAGTACTTC. Translation gives CASSLLWDGKYEQYF.

The rearrangement uses TRBV6-4 and TRBJ2-3; D gene unclear. V lost 4 bases and J 6 bases, leaving 11 bases between the germline ends. CDR1 and CDR2 from the germline V gene are MRHNA and SNTAGT. This CDR3 contains 13 residues. CDR3 in DNA: TGTGCCAGCAGTGGCGATGAAGCTGATACGCAGTATTTT. Residues: CASSGDEADTQYF.

This clonotype was detected ten times or more. The J gene is TRBJ2-2, the V gene TRBV12-3 or TRBV12-4, with D possibly TRBD2 on 5 matching bases. V lost 3 bases and J lost 7, with 12 bases in between. The CDR3 has 14 amino acids. CDR3 amino acids: CASSFSRRGGELFF. The DNA for the CDR3 is TGTGCCAGCAGTTTCAGCCGTCGGGGCGGGGAGCTGTTTTTT.

This clonotype was seen at least ten times. The chain has TRBV7-2 and TRBJ1-2, with 10 nucleotides matching TRBD1. Trimming removed 5 bases from V and 13 bases from J; junction bases left unmatched: 13. This CDR3 contains 14 residues. Germline lookup yields CDR1 SGHTA and CDR2 FQGNSA. The CDR3 spells CASSPIADRGRLTF. The CDR3, as DNA: TGTGCCAGCAGCCCCATTGCCGACAGGGGGCGCCTCACCTTC.

This clonotype was seen ten or more times. CDR3 region: CASSLATLNTEAFF. As DNA, the CDR3 is TGTGCCAGCAGTTTGGCCACCTTGAACACTGAAGCTTTCTTT. This chain uses TRBV27 with TRBJ1-1; D is unresolved. The CDR3 contains 14 residues. Germline CDR1 and CDR2: MNHEY and SMNVEV (reference sequence). V lost 3 bases and J lost 0, with 8 bases in between.

This clonotype was observed at least ten times. The rearrangement uses TRBV7-9 and TRBJ1-5; possible D gene TRBD1, 6 bases. CDR3 length: 14 residues. V lost 5 bases, J lost 3 bases, and 11 bases lay in between. Germline assignment: CDR1 SEHNR and CDR2 FQNEAQ (reference sequence). The chain's CDR3 is CASSHTGFNQPQHF. In DNA form, the CDR3 reads TGTGCCAGCAGCCATACAGGGTTCAATCAGCCCCAGCATTTT.

This clonotype was seen many times. The gene calls are TRBV29-1 and TRBJ2-1; TRBD2 is a possible D gene (6 bases). The CDR3 covers 20 residues. The germline V and J ends were trimmed by 2 bases and 0 bases, with 26 bases remaining between them. Per the germline V gene, CDR1 is SQVTM and CDR2 is ANQGSEA. CDR3 in DNA: TGCAGCGTTGAAAGTTTAAGGGACTCCGGGCGATCCAGCTCCTACAATGAGCAGTTCTTC. It translates to CSVESLRDSGRSSSYNEQFF.